This entry lists 7 T cell receptor beta chains sequenced from one sample in a study of cytomegalovirus exposure and HLA in healthy donors. Primers for the PCR totalled 60 Vbeta and 13 Jbeta. The method was immunoSEQ multiplex PCR; TCRdb's version includes in-frame clones alone and lacks a portion of them. Here the sample spans about 110,000 clones, about 76% being singletons. Material for sequencing was PBMCs. The receptors here all came from a woman aged 45-65 years in good health and CMV-seropositive.

The chain is built from TRBV10-3 and TRBJ2-7; 7 bases map to TRBD1. The ends lost 2 bases at V and 3 bases at J; junction bases unmatched: 1. Germline V CDR1 and CDR2: ENHRY, SYGVKD. The CDR3 contains 13 residues. This chain's CDR3 is CAISEDRDYEQYF. In DNA, the CDR3 is TGTGCCATCAGTGAGGACAGGGACTACGAGCAGTACTTC.

The V and J genes are TRBV7-7 and TRBJ2-7; D is perhaps TRBD1 (5 bases). V was pared by 5 bases and J by 0 bases, with 11 bases between. This CDR3 has 14 residues. CDR1 and CDR2 (germline): SSHAT, FNYEAQ (reference sequence). The chain's CDR3 is CASSPTVNSYEQYF. CDR3 DNA sequence: TGTGCCAGCAGCCCGACAGTAAACTCCTACGAGCAGTACTTC.

The rearrangement joins TRBV9 to TRBJ1-1, with TRBD1 as a possible D gene (6 bases). Trimming cost V 2 bases and J 2 bases, with 10 bases left between them. The CDR3 runs 14 residues. Germline values: CDR1 SGDLS, CDR2 YYNGEE. CDR3 DNA sequence: TGTGCCAGCAGCGTCACAGGGAGCAACACTGAAGCTTTCTTT. Encoded protein: CASSVTGSNTEAFF.

The V and J genes are TRBV9 and TRBJ1-2, with D perhaps matching TRBD1 (6 bases). CDR1 is SGDLS and CDR2 is YYNGEE in the germline V gene. The ends were cut back, 1 base at V and 8 bases at J, with 18 bases in the middle. The length of the CDR3 is 15 residues. The CDR3 reads CASSVTVGQGHGYTF. CDR3 coding DNA: TGTGCCAGCAGCGTAACCGTAGGTCAGGGACACGGCTACACCTTC.

The chain has TRBV19 and TRBJ1-5; D not resolved. Germline lookup yields CDR1 LNHDA and CDR2 SQIVND (reference sequence). The V and J ends lost 5 bases and 2 bases respectively, with 10 bases between them. This CDR3 spans 14 amino acids. In DNA form, the CDR3 reads TGTGCCAGTAGTGTACAGACCCGCAATCAGCCCCAGCATTTT. It encodes CASSVQTRNQPQHF.

This clone was observed a handful of times. The J gene is TRBJ1-1, the V gene TRBV6-6, with TRBD1 identical over 8 bases. Germline V lookup: CDR1 MNHNY, CDR2 SVGAGI (reference sequence). This CDR3 has 13 amino acids. V gave up 7 bases and J gave up 3 bases; unmatched junction bases: 4. CDR3 amino acids: CASTGQGYTEAFF. In nucleotides, the CDR3 is TGTGCCAGCACTGGACAGGGATACACTGAAGCTTTCTTT.

The table lists this clone with many counts. This sequence joins TRBV4-1 and TRBJ1-5, with 7 bases matching TRBD1. The CDR3 spans 16 residues. The germline gives CDR1 MGHRA, CDR2 YSYEKL. V shed 2 bases, J shed 2 bases, and the junction held 6 bases outside the gene matches. The CDR3 loop is CASSQFSDRGNQPQHF. As DNA, the CDR3 is TGCGCCAGCAGCCAATTCTCCGACAGGGGCAATCAGCCCCAGCATTTT.